The text below deals with one T cell receptor beta chain. What it recognizes is unknown. This record belongs to a study of CD8+ T cells in alopecia areata. Treatment here: oral pan-JAK inhibitor, 5-10 mg twice daily. Germline-derived CDR1 and CDR2 are MNHEY and SMNVEV (reference sequence). This CDR3 contains 13 residues. Trimming shortened V by 5 bases and J by 7 bases, and 12 bases separated the two germline ends. Once RNA had been extracted, it was reverse transcribed into cDNA to act as the sequencing template. Data came from immunoSEQ multiplex PCR; TCRdb stores just in-frame clones and leaves some out. The table has about 180,000 clones, around 58% seen once. Whole-study results and caveats: When scalp samples are sequenced, resident alphabeta T cells of normal skin are also captured.

The TCR was taken from a human donor with alopecia areata. The sample in question was CD4+ T cells sorted from blood, obtained between weeks 55 and 65, from a patient treated with tofacitinib. The chain combines TRBV27 with TRBJ2-1; weak D call: TRBD2 (5 bases). The CDR3 DNA sequence: TGTGCCAGCAGTACCCGACGGAGGAATGAGCAGTTCTTC. This codes for CASSTRRRNEQFF.